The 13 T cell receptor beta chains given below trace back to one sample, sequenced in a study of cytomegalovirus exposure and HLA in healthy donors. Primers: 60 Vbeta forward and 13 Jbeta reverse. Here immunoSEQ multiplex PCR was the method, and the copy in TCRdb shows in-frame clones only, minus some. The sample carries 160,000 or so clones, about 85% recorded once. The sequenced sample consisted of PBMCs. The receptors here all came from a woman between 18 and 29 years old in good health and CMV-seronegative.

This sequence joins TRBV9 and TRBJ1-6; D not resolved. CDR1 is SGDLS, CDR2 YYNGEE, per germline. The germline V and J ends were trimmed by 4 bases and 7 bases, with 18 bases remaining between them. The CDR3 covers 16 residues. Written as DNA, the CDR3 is TGTGCCAGCAGCCCCATTGCCTTGAAGAGGAATTCACCCCTCCACTTT. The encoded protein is CASSPIALKRNSPLHF. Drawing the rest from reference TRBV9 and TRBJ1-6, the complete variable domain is DSGVTQTPKHLITATGQRVTLRCSPRSGDLSVYWYQQSLDQGLQFLIQYYNGEERAKGNILERFSAQQFPDLHSELNLSSLELGDSALYFCASSPIALKRNSPLHFGNGTRLTVT.

The CDR3 DNA is TGTGCCAGCAGTGAGGCTGGCAATGAGCAGTTCTTC. This encodes CASSEAGNEQFF. V usage is TRBV2 and J usage is TRBJ2-1; no clear D gene. Germline V gene data show CDR1 as SNHLY and CDR2 as FYNNEI. Trimming cost V 3 bases and J 6 bases, with 6 bases left between them. The CDR3 spans 12 residues.

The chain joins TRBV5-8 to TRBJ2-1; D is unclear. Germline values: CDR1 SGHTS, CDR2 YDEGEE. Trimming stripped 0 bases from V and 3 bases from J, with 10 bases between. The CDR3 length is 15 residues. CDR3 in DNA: TGTGCCAGCAGCTTGGTCGAGACTTACTACAATGAGCAGTTCTTC. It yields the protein CASSLVETYYNEQFF.

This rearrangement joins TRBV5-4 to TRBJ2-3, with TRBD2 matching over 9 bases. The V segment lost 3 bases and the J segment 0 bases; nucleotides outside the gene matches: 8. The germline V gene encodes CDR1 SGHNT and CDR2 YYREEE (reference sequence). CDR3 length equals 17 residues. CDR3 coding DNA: TGTGCCAGCAGCTCCACCCCTAGCGGGGCTAGCACAGATACGCAGTATTTT. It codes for CASSSTPSGASTDTQYF.

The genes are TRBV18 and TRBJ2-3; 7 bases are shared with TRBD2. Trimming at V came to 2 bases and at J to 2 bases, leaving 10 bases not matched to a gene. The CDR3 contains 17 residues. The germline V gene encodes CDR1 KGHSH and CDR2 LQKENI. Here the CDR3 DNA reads TGTGCCAGCTCACCAAGCCAGGGAGGGAGGGTCACAGATACGCAGTATTTT. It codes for CASSPSQGGRVTDTQYF.

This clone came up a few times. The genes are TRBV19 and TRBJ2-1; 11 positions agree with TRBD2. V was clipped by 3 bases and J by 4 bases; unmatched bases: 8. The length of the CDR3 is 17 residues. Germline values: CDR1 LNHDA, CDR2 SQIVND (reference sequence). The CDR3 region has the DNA TGTGCCAGTAGTATTCGGGTAGCGGGGGGGACTTACAATGAGCAGTTCTTC. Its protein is CASSIRVAGGTYNEQFF.

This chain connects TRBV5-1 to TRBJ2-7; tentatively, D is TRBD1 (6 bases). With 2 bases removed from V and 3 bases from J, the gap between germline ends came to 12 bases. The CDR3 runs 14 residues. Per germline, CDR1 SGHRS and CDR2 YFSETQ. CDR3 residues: CASSLGTDSYEQYF. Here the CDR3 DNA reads TGCGCCAGCAGCTTAGGGACGGACAGCTACGAGCAGTACTTC.

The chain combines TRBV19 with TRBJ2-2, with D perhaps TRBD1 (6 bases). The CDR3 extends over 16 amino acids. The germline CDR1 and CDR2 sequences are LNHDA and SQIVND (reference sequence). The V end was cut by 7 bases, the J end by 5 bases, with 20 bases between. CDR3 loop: CASTLKAGVSTGELFF. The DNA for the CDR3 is TGTGCCAGTACTCTGAAGGCAGGGGTTAGTACCGGGGAGCTGTTTTTT. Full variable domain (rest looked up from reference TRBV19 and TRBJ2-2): DGGITQSPKYLFRKEGQNVTLSCEQNLNHDAMYWYRQDPGQGLRLIYYSQIVNDFQKGDIAEGYSVSREKKESFPLTVTSAQKNPTAFYLCASTLKAGVSTGELFFGEGSRLTVL.

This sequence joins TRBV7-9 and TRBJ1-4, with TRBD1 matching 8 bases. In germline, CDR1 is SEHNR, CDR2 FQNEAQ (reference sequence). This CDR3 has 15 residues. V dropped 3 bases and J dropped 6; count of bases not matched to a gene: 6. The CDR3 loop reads CASSFPGGTYEKLFF. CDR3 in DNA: TGTGCCAGCAGCTTCCCAGGGGGCACGTATGAAAAACTGTTTTTT.

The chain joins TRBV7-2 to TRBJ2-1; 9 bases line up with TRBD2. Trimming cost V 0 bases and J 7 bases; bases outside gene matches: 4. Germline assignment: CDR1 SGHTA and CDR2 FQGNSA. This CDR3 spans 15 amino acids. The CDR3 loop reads CASSLARGGRNEQFF. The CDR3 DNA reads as TGTGCCAGCAGCTTAGCGCGGGGGGGCCGGAATGAGCAGTTCTTC.

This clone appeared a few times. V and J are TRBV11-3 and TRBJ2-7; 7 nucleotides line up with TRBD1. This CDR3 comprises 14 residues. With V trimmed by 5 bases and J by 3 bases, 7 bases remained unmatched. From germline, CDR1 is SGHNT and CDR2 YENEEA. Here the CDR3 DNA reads TGTGCCAGCAGCCCCTCCCGGGACAGCTACGAGCAGTACTTC. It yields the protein CASSPSRDSYEQYF.

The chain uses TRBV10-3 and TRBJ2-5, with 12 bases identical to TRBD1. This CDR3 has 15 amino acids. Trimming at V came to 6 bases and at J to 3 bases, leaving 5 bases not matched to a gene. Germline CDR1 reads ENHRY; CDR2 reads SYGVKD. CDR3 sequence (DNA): TGTGCCATCAGGCCGGGACAGGGGGCGAAAGAGACCCAGTACTTC. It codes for CAIRPGQGAKETQYF.

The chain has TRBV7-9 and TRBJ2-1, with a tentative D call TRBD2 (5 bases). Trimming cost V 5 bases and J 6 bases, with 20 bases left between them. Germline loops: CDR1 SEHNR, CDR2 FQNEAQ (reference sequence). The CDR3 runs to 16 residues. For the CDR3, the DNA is TGTGCCAGCAGCCCTCGGCGGGCTAGTCTGAGCAATGAGCAGTTCTTC. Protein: CASSPRRASLSNEQFF.